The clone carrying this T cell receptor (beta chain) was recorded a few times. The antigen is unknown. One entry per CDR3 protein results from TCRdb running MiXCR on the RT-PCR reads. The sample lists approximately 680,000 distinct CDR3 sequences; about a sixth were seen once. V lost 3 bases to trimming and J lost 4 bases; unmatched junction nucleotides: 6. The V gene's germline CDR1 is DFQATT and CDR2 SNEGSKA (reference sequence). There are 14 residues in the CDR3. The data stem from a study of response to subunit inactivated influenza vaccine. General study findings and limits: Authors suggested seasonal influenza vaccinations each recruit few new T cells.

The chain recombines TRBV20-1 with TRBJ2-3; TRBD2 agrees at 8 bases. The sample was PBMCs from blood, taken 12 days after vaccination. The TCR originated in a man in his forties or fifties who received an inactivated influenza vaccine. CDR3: CSASSRGGPDTQYF. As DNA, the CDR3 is TGCAGTGCTAGCTCGCGCGGGGGGCCAGATACGCAGTATTTT.